This T cell receptor beta chain was identified during a study of PD-1 blockade in classical Hodgkin lymphoma. Study-wide results and caveats: With CD4+ cells, TCR diversity rose significantly by C4D1, but not with CD8+ cells. Baseline diversity resembling that of newly diagnosed patients was seen in complete responders.

Remarks on this clone: Its antigen is as yet unknown.

Exposure to brentuximab vedotin varied, and each patient had relapsed following autologous stem cell transplantation. The CDR3 contains 17 residues. V was trimmed by 3 bases and J by 0 bases, leaving 18 bases between them. The germline V gene encodes CDR1 SGHVS and CDR2 FQNEAQ. The table came from immunoSEQ multiplex PCR; TCRdb's copy has only in-frame clones and leaves some out. The data show roughly 20,000 clones, with just over 85% seen just once and about an eighth held by the top ten. The sample in question was peripheral blood mononuclear cells (PBMCs), obtained before the second cycle of nivolumab. The gene calls are TRBV7-8 and TRBJ2-7, with a weak D call TRBD2 (5 bases). This TCR came from a human donor with classical Hodgkin lymphoma. The CDR3 protein is CASSFVFKSSGSYEQYF. CDR3 coding DNA: TGTGCCAGCAGCTTCGTGTTTAAGTCGAGCGGCTCCTACGAGCAGTACTTC.